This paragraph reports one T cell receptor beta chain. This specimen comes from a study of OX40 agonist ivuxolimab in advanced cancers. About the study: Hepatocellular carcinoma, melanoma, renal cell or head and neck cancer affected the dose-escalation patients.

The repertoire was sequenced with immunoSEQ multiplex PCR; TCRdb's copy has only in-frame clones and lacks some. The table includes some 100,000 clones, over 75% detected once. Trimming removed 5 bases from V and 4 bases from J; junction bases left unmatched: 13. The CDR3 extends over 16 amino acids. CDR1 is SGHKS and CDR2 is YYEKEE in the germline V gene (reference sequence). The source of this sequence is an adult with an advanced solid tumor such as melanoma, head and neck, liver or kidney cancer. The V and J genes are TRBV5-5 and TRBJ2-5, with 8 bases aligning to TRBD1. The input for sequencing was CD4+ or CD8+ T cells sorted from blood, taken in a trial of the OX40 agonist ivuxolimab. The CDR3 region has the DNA TGTGCCAGCAGTCCCACCGGGCAGGGGGCTTCAGAGACCCAGTACTTC. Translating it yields CASSPTGQGASETQYF.